The 14 T cell receptor beta chains given below trace back to one sample, sequenced in a study of T cell responses to AZD1222 COVID-19 vaccine. Measured with immunoSEQ multiplex PCR; TCRdb has only the in-frame clones, and not every one. Of about 130,000 clones listed, 80% to 95% are singletons. Material: peripheral blood, obtained 28 days after the second AZD1222 dose. These receptors came from an adult who received the AZD1222 COVID-19 vaccine.

This clone occurred once. V usage is TRBV6-2 or TRBV6-3 and J usage is TRBJ2-2, with 9 bases matching TRBD1. CDR1 MNHEY and CDR2 SVGEGT come from the germline V gene. The trim removed 5 bases at V and 0 bases at J, leaving 4 bases unmatched. This CDR3 comprises 16 residues. CDR3 residues: CASSRRTGANTGELFF. DNA for the CDR3: TGTGCCAGCAGTCGCCGGACAGGGGCGAACACCGGGGAGCTGTTTTTT.

This sequence joins TRBV9 and TRBJ1-5; the D is unclear. Trimming stripped 0 bases from V and 2 bases from J, with 9 bases between. This CDR3 comprises 15 residues. CDR1 and CDR2 from the germline V gene are SGDLS and YYNGEE. The CDR3 DNA reads TGTGCCAGCAGCGTAGGTGTGGGAGGCAATCAGCCCCAGCATTTT. Amino acid sequence: CASSVGVGGNQPQHF.

There are a few counts of this clone. The V gene is TRBV11-3, the J gene TRBJ1-2; 7 bases agree with TRBD1. The CDR3 covers 15 residues. Germline V gives CDR1 SGHNT, CDR2 YENEEA. With 4 bases clipped from V and 5 bases from J, the junction kept 10 bases outside the gene matches. CDR3 region: CASSSTGAYPYGYTF. The CDR3 nucleotides are TGTGCCAGCAGCTCAACAGGGGCATATCCTTATGGCTACACCTTC.

The chain joins TRBV18 to TRBJ1-1, with D uncertain. Germline V gives CDR1 KGHSH, CDR2 LQKENI. There are 16 residues in the CDR3. V was trimmed by 1 base and J by 2 bases, leaving 14 bases between them. The CDR3 DNA sequence: TGTGCCAGCTCACCACGTGGAGACCCCCGTAACACTGAAGCTTTCTTT. This codes for CASSPRGDPRNTEAFF.

The chain is built from TRBV5-1 and TRBJ1-1; the D gene is possibly TRBD1 (6 bases). V was cut by 4 bases and J by 1 base, with 11 bases left in between. The CDR3 is 14 residues long. CDR1 is SGHRS and CDR2 is YFSETQ in the germline V gene. The CDR3 DNA is TGCGCCAGCAGCCGACTACAGGGGAACACTGAAGCTTTCTTT. This translates into CASSRLQGNTEAFF.

This sequence joins TRBV2 and TRBJ2-1; D not resolved. The CDR3 is made up of 14 amino acids. Germline lookup yields CDR1 SNHLY and CDR2 FYNNEI. The ends were cut back, 8 bases at V and 4 bases at J, with 15 bases in the middle. CDR3 bases: TGTGCCAGCGCCAAGGAATCCCATTACAATGAGCAGTTCTTC. Translated, it gives CASAKESHYNEQFF.

The chain employs TRBV5-1 and TRBJ2-6; D is undetermined. Germline V gene lookup returns CDR1 SGHRS and CDR2 YFSETQ. V shed 3 bases and J shed 0 bases, with 4 bases lying between them. This CDR3 is built from 14 residues. CDR3 protein: CASSSISGANVLTF. CDR3 nucleotides: TGCGCCAGCAGCTCGATCTCTGGGGCCAACGTCCTGACTTTC.

This chain connects TRBV15 to TRBJ2-5; 10 nucleotides agree with TRBD2. Germline V lookup: CDR1 LNHNV, CDR2 YYDKDF (reference sequence). After removal of 1 base from V and 4 bases from J, the junction contained 3 bases not matched to a gene. This CDR3 is 15 amino acids long. CDR3 sequence (DNA): TGTGCCACCAGCAGAGGAGCTAGCGGGGGAGAGACCCAGTACTTC. It encodes CATSRGASGGETQYF.

The gene calls are TRBV30 and TRBJ1-3, with 9 bases identical to TRBD1. Germline V gene sequence: CDR1 GTSNPN, CDR2 SVGIG (reference sequence). The CDR3 loop spans 15 amino acids. The V and J ends lost 3 bases and 1 base, in that order; junction bases with no gene match: 4. The CDR3 bases are TGTGCCTGGAGCCCCGGGACAGGGTCTGGAAACACCATATATTTT. Protein product: CAWSPGTGSGNTIYF.

This chain links TRBV24-1 with TRBJ2-3; 13 bases map to TRBD2. Germline V lookup: CDR1 KGHDR, CDR2 SFDVKD. The CDR3 runs to 15 residues. After removal of 9 bases from V and 2 bases from J, the junction contained 4 bases not matched to a gene. The CDR3 is CATSGTSGTTDTQYF. CDR3 nucleotide sequence: TGTGCCACCTCCGGGACTAGCGGGACCACAGATACGCAGTATTTT.

The chain couples TRBV7-9 to TRBJ1-1; TRBD1 agrees at 9 bases. Trimming at V came to 5 bases and at J to 4 bases, leaving 8 bases not matched to a gene. The CDR3 totals 15 residues. CDR1 and CDR2 (germline): SEHNR, FQNEAQ (reference sequence). CDR3 loop: CASSQKQGAGTEAFF. The DNA of the CDR3 is TGTGCCAGCAGCCAAAAACAGGGGGCGGGCACTGAAGCTTTCTTT.

The chain carries TRBV25-1 and TRBJ1-6, with D unresolved. Germline V CDR1 and CDR2: MGHDK, SYGVNS. This CDR3 contains 12 residues. The germline V and J ends were trimmed by 6 bases and 13 bases, with 13 bases remaining between them. The CDR3 nucleotides read TGTGCCAGCAGGTACCTTGATGGCCCCCTCCACTTT. This sequence encodes CASRYLDGPLHF.

Turning to this clone: This sample also contains other DNA sequences that code for the same CDR3. The chain recombines TRBV5-1 with TRBJ1-1; the D gene is possibly TRBD1 (5 bases). Trimming shortened V by 4 bases and J by 1 base, and 11 bases separated the two germline ends. CDR3 length: 14 amino acids. Per germline, CDR1 SGHRS and CDR2 YFSETQ. CDR3 residues: CASSLGTENTEAFF. CDR3 DNA: TGCGCCAGCAGCCTAGGGACTGAGAACACTGAAGCTTTCTTT.

This clone appeared a single time. CDR3 protein: CATSGGSYGYTF. The DNA for the CDR3 is TGTGCCACCAGCGGGGGAAGCTATGGCTACACCTTC. The chain joins TRBV15 to TRBJ1-2; D perhaps matches TRBD1 (5 bases). This CDR3 has 12 residues. Trimming pared 5 bases from V and 4 bases from J, leaving 8 bases between. Germline loops: CDR1 LNHNV, CDR2 YYDKDF (reference sequence). Full variable domain (remainder filled in from reference TRBV15 and TRBJ1-2): DAMVIQNPRYQVTQFGKPVTLSCSQTLNHNVMYWYQQKSSQAPKLLFHYYDKDFNNEADTPDNFQSRRPNTSFCFLDIRSPGLGDTAMYLCATSGGSYGYTFGSGTRLTVV.